This TCR beta chain was documented in a study of identical twins. The CDR3 has 16 amino acids. Trimming cost V 7 bases and J 6 bases; bases outside gene matches: 14. Germline CDR1 SEHNR, CDR2 FQNEAQ (reference sequence). TCRdb reanalysed the 5' RACE reads using MiXCR and keeps one entry per CDR3 protein. The sample lists some 900,000 distinct CDR3 sequences, roughly 12% occurring once. Study outcomes and limitations: In zero-insertion analyses, partial confounding could arise from invariant MAIT and iNKT cells.

Details on this clonotype: The antigen is unknown.

Donors uniformly comprised healthy Caucasians. The data also belong to a second study, concerning yellow fever vaccine responses in identical twins.

J is TRBJ2-7 and V is TRBV7-9, with 11 bases that match TRBD1. The source of this sequence is a woman aged 18-29 years in good health. Sequencing used PBMCs. The CDR3 sequence is CASTPLGDRGTSEQYF. The CDR3, as DNA: TGTGCCAGCACCCCCCTTGGGGACAGGGGGACAAGCGAGCAGTACTTC.